These 19 T cell receptor beta chains share one sample of origin, sequenced in a study of a mutant IDH1 vaccine in newly diagnosed glioma. Time point reported: week 23, last vaccination. The content of each vaccine dose was 300 ug of mutant IDH1 20-mer peptide, and topical imiquimod accompanied it. The antigens of these receptors remain unknown. Generated by immunoSEQ multiplex PCR, the TCRdb table keeps only in-frame clones and is missing some. Of roughly 70,000 clones listed, around 82% were seen once; the top ten hold 10% to 15%. This specimen was PBMCs, taken from a glioma patient whose treatment included an IDH1 peptide vaccine. The receptors here all came from a man between 18 and 35 years old with glioma.

The rearrangement joins TRBV28 to TRBJ1-1, with 7 bases aligning to TRBD1. The CDR3 spans 15 residues. The germline V gene encodes CDR1 MDHEN and CDR2 SYDVKM. After removal of 7 bases from V and 2 bases from J, the junction contained 10 bases not matched to a gene. CDR3 sequence (DNA): TGTGCCAGCACCCCAGGGGGGCGACCCAACACTGAAGCTTTCTTT. Protein sequence: CASTPGGRPNTEAFF.

The chain recombines TRBV13 with TRBJ2-5, with unresolved D. This CDR3 region has 14 residues. V was shortened by 5 bases and J by 5 bases, with 15 bases between the two germline ends. The V gene's germline CDR1 is PRHDT and CDR2 FYEKMQ (reference sequence). For the CDR3, the DNA is TGTGCCAGCAGCGCCCATAACCGACGGGAGACCCAGTACTTC. This sequence encodes CASSAHNRRETQYF. Based on the CDR3 plus reference TRBV13 and TRBJ2-5, the full variable domain is AAGVIQSPRHLIKEKRETATLKCYPIPRHDTVYWYQQGPGQDPQFLISFYEKMQSDKGSIPDRFSAQQFSDYHSELNMSSLELGDSALYFCASSAHNRRETQYFGPGTRLLVL.

As regards this clone: Other DNA sequences within the sample encode an identical CDR3. The chain combines TRBV6-5 with TRBJ1-3; D call uncertain. CDR3 size: 15 residues. Trimming pared 0 bases from V and 0 bases from J, leaving 6 bases between. Germline CDR1 MNHEY, CDR2 SVGAGI. The DNA for the CDR3 is TGTGCCAGCAGTTACTCCGGCCGCTCTGGAAACACCATATATTTT. The encoded protein is CASSYSGRSGNTIYF.

The chain uses TRBV11-2 and TRBJ2-2, with D uncertain. The germline CDR1 and CDR2 sequences are SGHAT and FQNNGV. The length of the CDR3 is 12 residues. V lost 2 bases and J 6 bases, leaving 4 bases between the germline ends. The CDR3 DNA reads as TGTGCCAGCAGCTTACCCGCCGGGGAGCTGTTTTTT. This gives the protein CASSLPAGELFF.

The V and J genes are TRBV30 and TRBJ2-1; TRBD2 agrees at 7 bases. With 1 base clipped from V and 0 bases from J, the junction kept 9 bases outside the gene matches. In germline, CDR1 is GTSNPN, CDR2 SVGIG (reference sequence). The CDR3 loop spans 17 amino acids. CDR3 in DNA: TGTGCCTGGAGTGACTGGGGGGGTCAAGGCTCCTACAATGAGCAGTTCTTC. Its translation is CAWSDWGGQGSYNEQFF.

This chain joins TRBV5-1 and TRBJ1-2, with D perhaps TRBD1 (5 bases). V lost 4 bases, J lost 4 bases, and 11 bases lay in between. Germline V CDR1 and CDR2: SGHRS, YFSETQ. The CDR3 has 13 amino acids. CDR3 amino acids: CASSAGVTYGYTF. The CDR3 DNA sequence: TGCGCCAGCAGCGCGGGGGTTACCTATGGCTACACCTTC.

This chain uses TRBV19 with TRBJ2-3; TRBD1 aligns across 9 bases. V shed 1 base and J 8 bases; nucleotides not matched to a gene: 4. Germline V gives CDR1 LNHDA, CDR2 SQIVND (reference sequence). This CDR3 region has 14 residues. The CDR3 protein is CASSIGQGVRTQYF. The CDR3 DNA follows: TGTGCCAGTAGTATAGGACAGGGGGTCCGTACGCAGTATTTT.

The chain uses TRBV11-2 and TRBJ2-7; D may correspond to TRBD1 or TRBD2 (7 bases each). This CDR3 has 18 residues. V was cut by 1 base and J by 6 bases, with 25 bases left in between. Germline CDR1 reads SGHAT; CDR2 reads FQNNGV. Written as DNA, the CDR3 is TGTGCCAGCAGCTTAGGAAGCGGGACAGCCACTTGGGGCCCCGAGCAGTACTTC. Its protein product is CASSLGSGTATWGPEQYF.

The J gene is TRBJ2-7, the V gene TRBV2, with D maybe TRBD2 (5 bases). V lost 3 bases, J lost 6 bases, and 18 bases lay in between. Germline CDR1 and CDR2: SNHLY and FYNNEI. The CDR3 spans 15 residues. As DNA, the CDR3 is TGTGCCAGCAGTGACCTCCCGTCGGGGTTGGGCGAGCAGTACTTC. Protein sequence: CASSDLPSGLGEQYF.

The chain couples TRBV7-9 to TRBJ2-1; 10 bases are a match to TRBD2. The germline V gene encodes CDR1 SEHNR and CDR2 FQNEAQ (reference sequence). Trimming took 4 bases from V and 4 from J; bases not matched to a gene: 4. The CDR3 extends over 15 amino acids. DNA of the CDR3: TGTGCCAGCAGCTACACTAGCGGGGTTTACAATGAGCAGTTCTTC. Protein: CASSYTSGVYNEQFF.

V gene TRBV10-3 combines with J gene TRBJ1-2; 9 bases agree with TRBD1. This CDR3 has 15 residues. Trimming at V came to 0 bases and at J to 8 bases, leaving 7 bases not matched to a gene. Germline CDR1 and CDR2: ENHRY and SYGVKD. The CDR3 spells CAISESWTGDGGYTF. Written as DNA, the CDR3 is TGTGCCATCAGTGAGTCCTGGACAGGGGATGGGGGCTACACCTTC.

V gene TRBV4-3 combines with J gene TRBJ2-6; a possible D gene is TRBD1 (5 bases). This CDR3 comprises 16 residues. Per the germline V gene, CDR1 is LGHNA and CDR2 is YSLEER. Trimming stripped 0 bases from V and 1 base from J, with 7 bases between. For the CDR3, the DNA is TGCGCCAGCAGCCAAGAGGGGCAATCTGGGGCCAACGTCCTGACTTTC. Translating it yields CASSQEGQSGANVLTF.

The rearrangement uses TRBV7-2 and TRBJ2-7, with 9 bases identical to TRBD2. The ends lost 5 bases at V and 2 bases at J; junction bases unmatched: 4. The CDR3 contains 14 residues. The V gene's germline CDR1 is SGHTA and CDR2 FQGNSA. CDR3: CASSQTSGPYEQYF. DNA for the CDR3: TGTGCCAGCAGCCAGACTAGCGGCCCCTACGAGCAGTACTTC.

The chain is built from TRBV27 and TRBJ1-5, with a weak D call TRBD1 (6 bases). Trimming cost V 0 bases and J 8 bases, with 8 bases left between them. CDR1 and CDR2 from the germline V gene are MNHEY and SMNVEV (reference sequence). The CDR3 has 13 residues. In nucleotides, the CDR3 is TGTGCCAGCAGTTTATCGAAGGGGGAGCCCCAGCATTTT. Protein sequence: CASSLSKGEPQHF.

The chain carries TRBV28 and TRBJ1-2, with D unclear. V shed 6 bases and J shed 8 bases, with 16 bases lying between them. The CDR3 totals 13 residues. Looked up from germline, CDR1 is MDHEN and CDR2 is SYDVKM. As DNA, the CDR3 is TGTGCCAGCAGCCCGGAGTCTGGGTACGGCTACACCTTC. This translates into CASSPESGYGYTF.

This chain connects TRBV6-5 to TRBJ2-1; 8 bases are shared with TRBD1. The J segment lost 7 bases and the V segment lost 4 bases, leaving 6 bases of the junction unmatched. The CDR3 has 14 residues. Germline V gene sequence: CDR1 MNHEY, CDR2 SVGAGI. CDR3 DNA: TGTGCCAGCAGTTCCTTGGACAGGGAAAATGAGCAGTTCTTC. This translates into CASSSLDRENEQFF.

V is TRBV6-1 and J is TRBJ2-7; 7 bases are shared with TRBD2. The V and J ends lost 7 bases and 4 bases, in that order; junction bases with no gene match: 7. There are 13 residues in the CDR3. The germline gives CDR1 MNHNS, CDR2 SASEGT. The CDR3 DNA reads as TGTGCCAGCAATTATGGCGGGAGTTACGAGCAGTACTTC. As protein: CASNYGGSYEQYF.

The genes are TRBV6-5 and TRBJ2-1; 9 bases line up with TRBD2. The CDR3 has 16 residues. V dropped 0 bases and J dropped 10; count of bases not matched to a gene: 10. The germline gives CDR1 MNHEY, CDR2 SVGAGI. This CDR3 is CASSYSSSGGTREQFF. The CDR3 DNA reads TGTGCCAGCAGTTACTCGAGTAGCGGGGGAACTAGGGAGCAGTTCTTC.

J is TRBJ2-3 and V is TRBV30; no definite D call. CDR3 length: 17 residues. CDR1 and CDR2 from the germline V gene are GTSNPN and SVGIG (reference sequence). The V and J ends lost 4 bases and 4 bases respectively, with 24 bases between them. The CDR3 loop reads CAWIRVGLILPPDTQYF. CDR3 in DNA: TGTGCCTGGATTAGGGTCGGCTTAATCCTCCCCCCAGATACGCAGTATTTT.